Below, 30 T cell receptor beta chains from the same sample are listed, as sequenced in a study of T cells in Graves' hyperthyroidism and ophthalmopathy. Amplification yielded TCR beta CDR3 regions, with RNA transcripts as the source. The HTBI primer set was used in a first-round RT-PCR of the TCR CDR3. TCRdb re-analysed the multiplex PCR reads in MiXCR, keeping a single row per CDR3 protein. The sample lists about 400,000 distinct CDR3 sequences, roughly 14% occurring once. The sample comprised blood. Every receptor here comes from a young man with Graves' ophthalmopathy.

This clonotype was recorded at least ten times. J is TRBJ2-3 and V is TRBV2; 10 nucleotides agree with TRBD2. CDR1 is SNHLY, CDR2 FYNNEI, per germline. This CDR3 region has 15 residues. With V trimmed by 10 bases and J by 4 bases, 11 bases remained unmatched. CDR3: CATPPSGSWADTQYF. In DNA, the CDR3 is TGTGCCACCCCCCCTAGCGGGAGTTGGGCAGATACGCAGTATTTT.

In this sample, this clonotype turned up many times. CDR3 bases: TGCAGTGGGGTTGGGGGATCTAGCGGGGGCCTCACAGATACGCAGTATTTT. Its protein product is CSGVGGSSGGLTDTQYF. The V and J genes are TRBV20-1 and TRBJ2-3; 10 positions match TRBD2. The trim removed 7 bases at V and 2 bases at J, leaving 15 bases unmatched. Per germline, CDR1 DFQATT and CDR2 SNEGSKA (reference sequence). CDR3 length: 17 residues.

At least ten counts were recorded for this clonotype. The CDR3 region is CASRATPDSGREQFF. CDR3 bases: TGTGCCAGCAGAGCCACCCCGGACTCTGGTAGGGAGCAGTTCTTC. V and J are TRBV2 and TRBJ2-1; D possibly corresponds to TRBD2 (5 bases). The ends were cut back, 6 bases at V and 10 bases at J, with 22 bases in the middle. Germline assignment: CDR1 SNHLY and CDR2 FYNNEI. The CDR3 contains 15 residues.

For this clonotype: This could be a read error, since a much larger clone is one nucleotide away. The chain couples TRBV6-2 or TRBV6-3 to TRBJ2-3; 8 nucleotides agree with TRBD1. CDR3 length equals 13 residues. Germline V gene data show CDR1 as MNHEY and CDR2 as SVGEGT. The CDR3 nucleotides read TGTGCCAGCAGTGGAGGACAGGGCGATACGCGGTATTTT. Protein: CASSGGQGDTRYF.

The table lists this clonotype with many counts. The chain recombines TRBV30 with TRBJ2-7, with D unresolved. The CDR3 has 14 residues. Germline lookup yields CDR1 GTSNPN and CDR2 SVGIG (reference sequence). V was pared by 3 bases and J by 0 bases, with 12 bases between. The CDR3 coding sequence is TGTGCCTGGAGGGACGTTCCGCTCTCCTACGAGCAGTACTTC. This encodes CAWRDVPLSYEQYF.

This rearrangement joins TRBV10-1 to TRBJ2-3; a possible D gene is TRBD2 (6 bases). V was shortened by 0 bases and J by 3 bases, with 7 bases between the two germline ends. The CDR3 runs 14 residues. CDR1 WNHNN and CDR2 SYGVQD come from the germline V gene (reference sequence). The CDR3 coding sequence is TGCGCCAGCAGTGAGTCGGGGGGAACAGATACGCAGTATTTT. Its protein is CASSESGGTDTQYF.

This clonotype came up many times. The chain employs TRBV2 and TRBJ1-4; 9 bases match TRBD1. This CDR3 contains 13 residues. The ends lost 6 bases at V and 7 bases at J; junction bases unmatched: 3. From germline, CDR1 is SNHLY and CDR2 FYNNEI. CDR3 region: CASSWTGVEKLFF. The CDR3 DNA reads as TGTGCCAGCAGCTGGACAGGGGTTGAAAAACTGTTTTTT.

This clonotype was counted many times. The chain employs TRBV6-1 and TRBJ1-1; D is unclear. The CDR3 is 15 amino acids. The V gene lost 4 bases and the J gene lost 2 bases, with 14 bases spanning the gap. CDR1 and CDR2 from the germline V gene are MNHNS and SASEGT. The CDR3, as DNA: TGTGCCAGCAGTGCTCAGGAAGGATCTAACACTGAAGCTTTCTTT. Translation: CASSAQEGSNTEAFF.

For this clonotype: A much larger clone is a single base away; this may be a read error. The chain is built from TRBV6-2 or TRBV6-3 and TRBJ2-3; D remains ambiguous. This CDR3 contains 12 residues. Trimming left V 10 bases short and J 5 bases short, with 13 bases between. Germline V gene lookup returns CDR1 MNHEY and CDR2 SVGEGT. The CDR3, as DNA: TGTGCCAACAGATCCCTCCGAGATACGCAGTATTTT. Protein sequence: CANRSLRDTQYF.

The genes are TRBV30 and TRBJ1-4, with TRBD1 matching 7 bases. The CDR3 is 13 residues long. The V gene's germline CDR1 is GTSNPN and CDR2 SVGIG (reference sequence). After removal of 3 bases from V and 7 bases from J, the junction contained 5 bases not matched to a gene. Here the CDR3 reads CAWRTGYFEKLFF. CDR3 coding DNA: TGTGCCTGGAGGACAGGGTATTTTGAAAAACTGTTTTTT.

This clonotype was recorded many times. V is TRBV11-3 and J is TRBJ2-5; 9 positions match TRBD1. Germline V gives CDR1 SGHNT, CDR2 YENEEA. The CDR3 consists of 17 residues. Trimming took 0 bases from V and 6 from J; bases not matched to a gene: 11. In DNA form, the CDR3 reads TGTGCCAGCAGCTTAGATGGGGGACAGGGCGCCAGGAAGACCCAGTACTTC. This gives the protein CASSLDGGQGARKTQYF.

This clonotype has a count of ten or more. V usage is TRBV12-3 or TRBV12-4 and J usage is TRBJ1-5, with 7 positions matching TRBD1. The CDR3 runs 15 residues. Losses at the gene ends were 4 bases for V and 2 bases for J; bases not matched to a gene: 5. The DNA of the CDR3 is TGTGCCAGCAGTTATTGGGACAGAGGCAATCAGCCCCAGCATTTT. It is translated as CASSYWDRGNQPQHF.

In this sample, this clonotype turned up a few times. The CDR3 spells CASSQDGGTGFREQFF. The CDR3 coding sequence is TGTGCCAGCAGCCAAGATGGCGGGACCGGGTTCAGGGAGCAGTTCTTC. The chain has TRBV4-2 and TRBJ2-1; D may be TRBD2 (6 bases). The CDR3 runs 16 residues. Trimming removed 0 bases from V and 10 bases from J, with 19 bases in between. Germline V gives CDR1 LGHNA, CDR2 YNFKEQ.

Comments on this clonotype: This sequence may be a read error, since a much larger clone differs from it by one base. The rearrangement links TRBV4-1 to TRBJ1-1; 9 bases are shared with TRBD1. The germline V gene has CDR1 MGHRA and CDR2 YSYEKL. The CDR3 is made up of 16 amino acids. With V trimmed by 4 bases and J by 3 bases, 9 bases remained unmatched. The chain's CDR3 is CASSLKTGGVDTEAFF. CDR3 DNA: TGCGCCAGCAGCCTGAAGACAGGGGGGGTGGACACTGAAGCTTTCTTT.

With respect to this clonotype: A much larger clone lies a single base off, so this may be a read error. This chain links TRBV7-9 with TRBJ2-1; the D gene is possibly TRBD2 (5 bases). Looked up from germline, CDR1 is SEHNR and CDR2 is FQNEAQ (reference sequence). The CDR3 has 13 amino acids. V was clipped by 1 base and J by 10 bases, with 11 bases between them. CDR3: CASSLGSPGEQFF. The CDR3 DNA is TGTGCCAGCAGCTTAGGATCTCCGGGGGAGCAGTTCTTC.

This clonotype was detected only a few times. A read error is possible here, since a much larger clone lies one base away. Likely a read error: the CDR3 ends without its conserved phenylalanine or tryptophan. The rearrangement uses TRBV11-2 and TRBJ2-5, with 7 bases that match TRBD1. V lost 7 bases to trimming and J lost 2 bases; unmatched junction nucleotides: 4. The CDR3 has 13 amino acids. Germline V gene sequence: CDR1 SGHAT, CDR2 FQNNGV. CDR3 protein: CASTPDRQETQYL. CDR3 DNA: TGTGCCAGCACCCCGGACAGGCAAGAGACCCAGTACCTC.

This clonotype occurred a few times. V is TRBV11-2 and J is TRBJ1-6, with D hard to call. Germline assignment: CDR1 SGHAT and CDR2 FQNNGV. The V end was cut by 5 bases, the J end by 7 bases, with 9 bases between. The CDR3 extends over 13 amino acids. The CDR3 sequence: CASSVVGNSPLHF. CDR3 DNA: TGTGCCAGCAGCGTAGTTGGCAATTCACCCCTCCACTTT.

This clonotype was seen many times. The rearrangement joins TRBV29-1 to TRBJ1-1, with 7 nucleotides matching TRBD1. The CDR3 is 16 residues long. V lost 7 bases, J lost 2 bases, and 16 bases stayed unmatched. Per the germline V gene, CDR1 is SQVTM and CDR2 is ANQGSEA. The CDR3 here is CSGFKKQGPQNTEAFF. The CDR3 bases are TGCAGCGGATTTAAAAAACAGGGGCCACAAAACACTGAAGCTTTCTTT.

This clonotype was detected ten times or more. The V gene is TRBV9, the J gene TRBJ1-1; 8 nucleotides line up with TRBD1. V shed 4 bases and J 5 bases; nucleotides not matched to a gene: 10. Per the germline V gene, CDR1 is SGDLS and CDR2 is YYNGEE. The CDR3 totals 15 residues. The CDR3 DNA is TGTGCCAGCAGCCTAGAGACAGGGGTCGATACTGAAGCTTTCTTT. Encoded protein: CASSLETGVDTEAFF.

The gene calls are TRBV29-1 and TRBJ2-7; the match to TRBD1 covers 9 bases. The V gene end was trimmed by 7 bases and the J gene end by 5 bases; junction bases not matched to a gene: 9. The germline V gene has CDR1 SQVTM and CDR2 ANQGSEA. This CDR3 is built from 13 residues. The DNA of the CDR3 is TGCAGCGGAGGCAGGGACAGGGACCACGAGCAGTACTTC. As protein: CSGGRDRDHEQYF.

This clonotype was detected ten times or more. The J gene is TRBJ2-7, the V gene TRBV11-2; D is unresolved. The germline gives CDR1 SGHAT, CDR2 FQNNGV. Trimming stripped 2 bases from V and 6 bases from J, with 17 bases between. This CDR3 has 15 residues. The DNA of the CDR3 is TGTGCCAGCAGCTTAAAGTTAGTAGGCGCAAGCGAGCAGTACTTC. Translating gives CASSLKLVGASEQYF.

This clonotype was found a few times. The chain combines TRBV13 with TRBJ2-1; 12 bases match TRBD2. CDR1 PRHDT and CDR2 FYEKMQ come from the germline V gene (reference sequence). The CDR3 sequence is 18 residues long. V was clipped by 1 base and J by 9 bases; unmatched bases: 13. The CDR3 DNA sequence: TGTGCCAGCAGCTTAGCTTCTAGCGGGGGGGCGCTCAGTCGTGAGCAGTTCTTC. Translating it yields CASSLASSGGALSREQFF.

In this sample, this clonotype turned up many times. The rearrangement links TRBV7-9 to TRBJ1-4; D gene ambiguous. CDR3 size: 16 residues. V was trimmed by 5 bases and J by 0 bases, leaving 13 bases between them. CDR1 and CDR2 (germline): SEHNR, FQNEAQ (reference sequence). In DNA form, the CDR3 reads TGTGCCAGCAGCCCAAGGGCAGGAGCAACTAATGAAAAACTGTTTTTT. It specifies CASSPRAGATNEKLFF.

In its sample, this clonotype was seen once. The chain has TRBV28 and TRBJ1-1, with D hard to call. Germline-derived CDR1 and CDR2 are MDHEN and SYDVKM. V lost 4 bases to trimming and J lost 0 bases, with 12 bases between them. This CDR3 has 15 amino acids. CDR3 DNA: TGTGCCAGCAGTTCAGTGAACCGAGTGAACACTGAAGCTTTCTTT. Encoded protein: CASSSVNRVNTEAFF.

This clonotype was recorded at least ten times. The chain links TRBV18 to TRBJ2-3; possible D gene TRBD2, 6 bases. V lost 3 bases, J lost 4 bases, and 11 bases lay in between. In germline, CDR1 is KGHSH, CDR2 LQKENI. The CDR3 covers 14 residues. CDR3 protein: CASSPPGEADTQYF. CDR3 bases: TGTGCCAGCTCACCTCCGGGAGAGGCAGATACGCAGTATTTT.

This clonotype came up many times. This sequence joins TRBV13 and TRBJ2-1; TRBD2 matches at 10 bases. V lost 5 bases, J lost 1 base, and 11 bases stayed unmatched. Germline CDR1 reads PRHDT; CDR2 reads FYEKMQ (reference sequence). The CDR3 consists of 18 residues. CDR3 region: CASSRFSGGPNSYNEQFF. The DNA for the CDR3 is TGTGCCAGCAGCCGATTTAGCGGGGGGCCTAATTCCTACAATGAGCAGTTCTTC.

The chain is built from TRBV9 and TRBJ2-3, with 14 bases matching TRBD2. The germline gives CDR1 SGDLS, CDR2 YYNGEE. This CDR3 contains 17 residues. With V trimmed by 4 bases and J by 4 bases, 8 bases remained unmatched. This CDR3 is CASSLGTSGSIPDTQYF. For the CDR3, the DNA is TGTGCCAGCAGCCTCGGGACTAGCGGGAGTATCCCAGATACGCAGTATTTT.

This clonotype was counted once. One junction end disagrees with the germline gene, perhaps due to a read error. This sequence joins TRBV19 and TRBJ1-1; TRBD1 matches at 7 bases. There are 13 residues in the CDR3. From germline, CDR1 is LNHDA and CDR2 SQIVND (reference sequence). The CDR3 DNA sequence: TGTGCCAGTAGTCTACAGGGGAACGCTGAAGCTTTCTTT. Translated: CASSLQGNAEAFF.

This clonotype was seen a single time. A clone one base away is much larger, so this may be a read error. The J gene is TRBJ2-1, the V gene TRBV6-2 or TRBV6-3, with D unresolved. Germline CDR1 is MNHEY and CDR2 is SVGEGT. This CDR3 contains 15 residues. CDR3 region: CASSPSVSTYNGQFF. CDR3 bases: TGTGCCAGCAGTCCCTCTGTTAGCACCTACAATGGGCAGTTCTTC.

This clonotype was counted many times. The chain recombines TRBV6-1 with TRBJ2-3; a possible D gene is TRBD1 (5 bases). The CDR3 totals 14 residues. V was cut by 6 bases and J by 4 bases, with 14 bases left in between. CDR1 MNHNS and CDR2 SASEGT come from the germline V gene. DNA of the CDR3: TGTGCCAGCAGACCGACCAGGGTGGCAGATACGCAGTATTTT. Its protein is CASRPTRVADTQYF.